The clone carrying this T cell receptor beta chain was seen a few times. This record belongs to a study of T cell responses to AZD1222 COVID-19 vaccine. V lost 1 base, J lost 6 bases, and 3 bases stayed unmatched. Looked up from germline, CDR1 is MNHEY and CDR2 is SVGAGI. The CDR3 consists of 15 residues. The protocol was immunoSEQ multiplex PCR, while the TCRdb copy is restricted to in-frame clones and leaves out a portion. The table has about 130,000 clones, approximately 85% seen once. The clonotype originates from an adult in good health. This specimen consisted of peripheral blood, obtained on day 0 of AZD1222 vaccination. The chain couples TRBV6-5 to TRBJ1-6; 7 positions agree with TRBD1. The CDR3 sequence: CASSYYGTVNSPLHF. Here the CDR3 DNA reads TGTGCCAGCAGTTACTACGGGACAGTTAATTCACCCCTCCACTTT.